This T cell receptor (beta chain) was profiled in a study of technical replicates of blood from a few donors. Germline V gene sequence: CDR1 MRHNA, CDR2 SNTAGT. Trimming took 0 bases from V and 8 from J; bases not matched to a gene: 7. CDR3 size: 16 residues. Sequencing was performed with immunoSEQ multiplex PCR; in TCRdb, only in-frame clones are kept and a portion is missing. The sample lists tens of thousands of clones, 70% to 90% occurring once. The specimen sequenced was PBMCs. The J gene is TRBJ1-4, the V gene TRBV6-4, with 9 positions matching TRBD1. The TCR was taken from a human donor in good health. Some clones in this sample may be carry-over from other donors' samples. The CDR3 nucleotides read TGTGCCAGCAGTGACTCCTTGGGACAGGGTGGAGAAAAACTGTTTTTT. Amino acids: CASSDSLGQGGEKLFF.